This T cell receptor beta chain was observed in a study of control samples from healthy donors and cancer patients. TCRdb keeps only in-frame clones here, not all; method: immunoSEQ multiplex PCR. The repertoire includes tens of thousands of clones, roughly 89% of them detected once, and 17% sits in the top ten. V shed 0 bases and J 8 bases; nucleotides not matched to a gene: 3. The length of the CDR3 is 14 residues. CDR1 and CDR2 from the germline V gene are LNHDA and SQIVND (reference sequence). This receptor was obtained from a man aged 45-65 years in good health. The chain recombines TRBV19 with TRBJ1-2, with 10 bases that match TRBD1. Input material: blood. The CDR3 DNA follows: TGTGCCAGTAGTATAGAGGTGACAGGGGGCGGCTACACCTTC. This encodes CASSIEVTGGGYTF.